The 4 T cell receptor beta chains below were found in one sample sequenced in a study of blood T cell repertoires in COVID-19 (dated by TCRdb to the early 2020s). The library was built by means of the immunoSEQ multiplex PCR assay. As stored in TCRdb, this immuneACCESS dataset retains in-frame rearrangements with V and J assigned. A fraction of the clones does not appear; measured against another copy, unresolved V genes explain less than half of the discrepancy, and the remainder lacks a known reason. Across this sample there are about 130,000 clones, with approximately 82% seen only once. The ten largest clones take up 9.5% to 12% of the sample. Sequenced sample: peripheral blood. The receptors were gathered from a man aged 55 to 70 who had recovered from COVID-19.

This chain joins TRBV6-5 and TRBJ2-3; no definite D call. This CDR3 region has 13 residues. Trimming took off 2 bases at V and 4 bases at J, with 7 bases between the two ends. CDR1 is MNHEY, CDR2 SVGAGI, per germline. The DNA of the CDR3 is TGTGCCAGCAGTTACAGAGCTCCAGATACGCAGTATTTT. It yields the protein CASSYRAPDTQYF.

This clone has a handful of counts. The chain combines TRBV5-1 with TRBJ2-7; TRBD2 matches at 10 bases. V lost 2 bases, J lost 2 bases, and 7 bases stayed unmatched. The germline gives CDR1 SGHRS, CDR2 YFSETQ. This CDR3 spans 16 amino acids. CDR3 DNA sequence: TGCGCCAGCAGCTTAAGCGGGGGGGTTGCTACCTACGAGCAGTACTTC. Its protein is CASSLSGGVATYEQYF.

The rearrangement joins TRBV19 to TRBJ2-1, with 12 positions matching TRBD2. The V segment lost 5 bases and the J segment 6 bases; nucleotides outside the gene matches: 5. The CDR3 loop spans 15 amino acids. Germline values: CDR1 LNHDA, CDR2 SQIVND (reference sequence). The CDR3 coding sequence is TGTGCCAGTAGTTCCGGGACTAGCGGGTTCAATGAGCAGTTCTTC. Protein: CASSSGTSGFNEQFF. Full variable domain (remainder filled in from reference TRBV19 and TRBJ2-1): DGGITQSPKYLFRKEGQNVTLSCEQNLNHDAMYWYRQDPGQGLRLIYYSQIVNDFQKGDIAEGYSVSREKKESFPLTVTSAQKNPTAFYLCASSSGTSGFNEQFFGPGTRLTVL.

The chain carries TRBV30 and TRBJ1-2; D might be TRBD1 (6 bases). This CDR3 comprises 13 residues. In germline, CDR1 is GTSNPN, CDR2 SVGIG (reference sequence). V was cut by 6 bases and J by 1 base, with 12 bases left in between. CDR3 DNA: TGTGCCTGCCAGGACAGACATAACTATGGCTACACCTTC. Its translation: CACQDRHNYGYTF.